This T cell receptor beta chain was profiled in a study of T-cell reconstitution after alpha-beta-depleted transplantation in children (dated by TCRdb to the mid-2010s). About the full investigation: Using TCR repertoire profiling, the study quantitatively followed how T-cell immune reconstitution unfolded in children after TCRalphabeta/CD19-depleted allogeneic hematopoietic cell transplantation.

This clonotype showed up many times. Its antigen remains unidentified. No base quality information exists; no much larger clone differs at one position. Overall study outcomes, separate from this receptor: The apparently early alphabetaT-cell count recovery about two months after transplant was reportedly dependent on only several hundred rapidly expanded clones derived from non-depleted graft cells. Over subsequent months, a decline in hyperexpanded clone frequencies was noted, and after one year, T-cell counts and TCRbeta diversity were mostly ascribed to newly produced T cells. The high TCRbeta diversity at day 60 in some patients was ascribed to recipient T cells and intrathymic progenitors that had survived conditioning.

Receptor amplification or capture employed PCR. The sequencer was an Illumina HiSeq 2500. To normalize quantification of the TCRbeta repertoire, the TCR libraries were built with molecular barcoding that relied on unique molecular identifiers. TCRdb's own reprocessing of the public reads used fastp at Q25 and MiXCR and kept productive beta chains. Under each unique CDR3 protein, matching rows form one entry showing the most common genes and DNA. The sample yields 250,000 or so distinct CDR3 sequences; 6.5% to 10% were counted once. The ten largest clonotypes hold roughly 5.8% of the sample. The meaning of the sample's treatment or condition label: allogeneic hematopoietic cell transplantation with graft depleted of TCRalphabeta T cells and CD19 B cells. The children who served as transplant recipients had been given grafts of TCRalphabeta/CD19-depleted allogeneic hematopoietic cells. Spanning cysteine to phenylalanine, the CDR3 consists of 15 amino acids. The sequence is cut down to CDR3 DNA, 45 bases in frame from base 1. Unmatched junction bases come to 7, with V trimmed by 0 bases and J by 5 bases. For CDR1 and CDR2, the germline V gene (reference sequence) lists LNHNV and YYDKDF.

This TCR derives from a male patient between 5 and 17 years old who had a stem cell transplant for acute lymphoblastic leukemia, so the T cells may come from the graft donor. Material: PBMCs, mostly from graft donor cells, obtained 180 days after TCRalphabeta/CD19-depleted stem cell transplant. The chain uses TRBV15 and TRBJ2-7, with TRBD2 matching 7 junction bases. The CDR3 region: CATSRDRGGVHEQYF. The base sequence is TGTGCCACCAGCAGAGATCGGGGAGGGGTACACGAGCAGTACTTC.